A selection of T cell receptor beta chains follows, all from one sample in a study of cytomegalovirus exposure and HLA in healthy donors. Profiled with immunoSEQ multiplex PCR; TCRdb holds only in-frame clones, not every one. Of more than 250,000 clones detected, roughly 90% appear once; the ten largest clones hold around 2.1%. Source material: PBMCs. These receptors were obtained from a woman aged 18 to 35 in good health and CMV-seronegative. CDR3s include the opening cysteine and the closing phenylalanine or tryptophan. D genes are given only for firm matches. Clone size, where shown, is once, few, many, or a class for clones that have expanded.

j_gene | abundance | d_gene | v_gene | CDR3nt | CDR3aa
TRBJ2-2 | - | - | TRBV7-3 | TGTGCCAGCAGCCCGCGGAACACCGGGGAGCTGTTTTTT | CASSPRNTGELFF
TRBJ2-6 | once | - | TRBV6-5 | TGTGCCAGCAGCTCGAGCGTTGCTGGGGCCAACGTCCTGACTTTC | CASSSSVAGANVLTF
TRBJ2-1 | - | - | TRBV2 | TGTGCCAGCAGTGAAGGTATGGGCGGGGCTGAGCAGTTCTTC | CASSEGMGGAEQFF
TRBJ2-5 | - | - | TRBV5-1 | TGCGCCAGCAGCTTGGTAGTACAAGAGACCCAGTACTTC | CASSLVVQETQYF
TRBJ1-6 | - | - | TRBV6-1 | TGTGCCAGCAGAGCGTTCAATTCCTATAATTCCCCCCTCCACTTT | CASRAFNSYNSPLHF
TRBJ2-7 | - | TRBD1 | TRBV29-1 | TGCAGCGTTGAACTCGGGACAGGGATCTACGAGCAGTACTTC | CSVELGTGIYEQYF
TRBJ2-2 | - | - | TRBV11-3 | TGTGCCAGCAGCTTCTCCCACACCGGGGAGCTGTTTTTT | CASSFSHTGELFF
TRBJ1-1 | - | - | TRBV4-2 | TGTGCCAGCAGCCCGCGGGGGAGACGTACGAACACTGAAGCTTTCTTT | CASSPRGRRTNTEAFF
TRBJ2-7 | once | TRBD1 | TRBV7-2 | TGTGCCAGCAGCTTTCGGGACAGGGAGGAGGTCGGGGCCTACGAGCAGTACTTC | CASSFRDREEVGAYEQYF
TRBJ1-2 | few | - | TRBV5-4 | TGTGCCAGCAGCACCGAGGACAGCCTCTATGGCTACACCTTC | CASSTEDSLYGYTF
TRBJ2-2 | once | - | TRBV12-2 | TGTGCAAGTCGCTTAGTTTGGGCGGGGATTTCCCCCGCGAACACCGGGGAGCTGTTTTTT | CASRLVWAGISPANTGELFF
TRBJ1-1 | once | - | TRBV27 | TGTGCCAGCAGTTTTAGCCGAACGAACACTGAAGCTTTCTTT | CASSFSRTNTEAFF
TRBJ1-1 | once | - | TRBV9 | TGTGCCAGCAGCGTAGTTCCAGACACTGAAGCTTTCTTT | CASSVVPDTEAFF